The subject of this entry is one T cell receptor beta chain. This clonotype appeared many times. Its cognate antigen has yet to be identified. No much larger clone is present one base from it, and per-base qualities are unavailable. This sample is drawn from a study of neurological immune-mediated disorders (dated by TCRdb to about 2019). For the study in its entirety: The study compared peripheral blood TCR-beta repertoires of HTLV-I-associated myelopathy (HAM/TSP) patients, multiple sclerosis patients and healthy controls using UMI-based sequencing. Longitudinal samples, technical triplicates and paired sorted CD4+ and CD8+ T-cell subsets, alongside PBMC samples, were included among the approximately 110 TCR-beta libraries. The cohort comprised roughly 69 subjects: 14 HAM/TSP patients, around 35 multiple sclerosis patients and approximately 20 healthy controls.

To synthesize cDNA, template-switch 5'RACE was performed with a primer carrying a 10-nucleotide random unique molecular identifier so that each TCR transcript was tagged. Every sequencing run yielded over 190 million TCR-beta sequences covering 15-18 subjects. The RNeasy kit was used to extract total RNA. The KAPA Real-time Library Amplification kit was used to amplify TCR-beta VDJ regions with primers targeting the TCR constant region and the 5'RACE anchor. Sample indexes and Illumina adaptors were added in a first PCR, after which library yield was increased in a second PCR. After Ampure bead purification, the roughly 650 bp TCR product was size-selected on a 2% E-gel SizeSelection system. Before pooling, library quality was checked on a Bioanalyzer, concentration was measured with Qubit, and libraries were quantified with the Kapa Library Quantification kit. An Illumina HiSeq 2500 was used to sequence the libraries paired-end at 2 x 150 bp. To increase sequence diversity, about 25-31% phiX was spiked into each library pool. The authors' pipeline ran thus. Quality-filtered reads were processed with the UMI-based MiGEC pipeline, and over 90% of raw TCR sequences were removed by the MiGEC pipeline during error correction. IMGT germline references were used for alignment of VDJ genes, and clonotypes were defined by a unique CDR3 amino acid sequence together with V-J genes. Clonal expansion, Shannon diversity and CDR3 relatedness were evaluated with VDJtools (CalcPairwiseDistances, ClusterSamples), while phylogenetic trees were built in CLCbio workbench. A clone was classed as expanded if it had 8 or more unique UMIs, a cutoff based on coefficient-of-variation modelling across technical triplicates. TCRdb reprocessing: public reads trimmed at Q25 with fastp, clones called with MiXCR, in-frame beta chains kept. Every CDR3 protein is listed once, alongside the most common genes and DNA of its rows. TCRdb's processing, not the study's, gives the V and J calls here. Recorded for this sample are about 51,000 distinct CDR3 sequences; around 17% of them occurred a single time. The ten largest clones represent roughly 4% of the sample.

Taken from cysteine to phenylalanine, the CDR3 has 15 residues. Just the 45-base CDR3 DNA is kept, in frame starting at base 1. Germline trimming amounts to 7 bases on V and 3 bases on J, with 12 as the count of junction bases outside the gene matches. For CDR1 and CDR2, the germline V gene lists SGHTA and FQGNSA. General findings and caveats noted by the study authors: Across subjects, expanded clones never shared an identical CDR3 amino acid sequence, which suggests that the TCR-beta repertoires in every group were private. TCR clonal expansion was highest in HAM/TSP patients and lowest in MS patients, with MS patients falling below even healthy controls.

Blood bank volunteers in Maryland, USA served as the healthy controls. For the unsorted PBMC libraries, 2 million PBMCs were stored in RNAlater at -80 degrees C until RNA extraction and were used to generate the libraries. Peripheral blood was subjected to Ficoll-Hypaque density gradient centrifugation to isolate PBMCs, which were then cryopreserved in liquid nitrogen. Here the chain combines TRBV7-2 and TRBJ2-7, with 7 central nucleotides matching TRBD1. The sequence derives from a man aged 55-75 years in good health. Sequenced sample: PBMCs. The nucleotide sequence reads TGTGCCAGCACACCAAGACAGGGAGCAGGCTACGAGCAGTACTTC. Protein translation: CASTPRQGAGYEQYF.